The rows below give T cell receptor beta chains drawn from one sample of a study of blood T cell repertoires in COVID-19. The method was immunoSEQ multiplex PCR; TCRdb's version includes in-frame clones alone and lacks a portion of them. The sample lists a few hundred thousand clones, roughly 83% seen once, with approximately 9.1% in the top ten. The sequencing sample was made of peripheral blood. These TCRs come from a man older than 75 with acute or convalescent COVID-19. CDR3s include the opening cysteine and the closing phenylalanine or tryptophan.

v_gene: TRBV7-9
j_gene: TRBJ2-1
CDR3aa: CASSKKTGLAYNEQFF

v_gene: TRBV19
j_gene: TRBJ1-1
CDR3aa: CASSIGRGLPEAFF

v_gene: TRBV5-1
j_gene: TRBJ2-7
CDR3aa: CASSPNTGGAYEQYF

v_gene: TRBV27
j_gene: TRBJ2-1
CDR3aa: CASSLLSGGYYNEQFF

v_gene: TRBV7-3
j_gene: TRBJ1-3
CDR3aa: CASSLTGLTGNTIYF

v_gene: TRBV4-2
j_gene: TRBJ1-1
CDR3aa: CASTFIFRDRVFLKSVNTEAFF

v_gene: TRBV7-3
j_gene: TRBJ1-1
CDR3aa: CASSLYPRQGRTEAFF

v_gene: TRBV18
j_gene: TRBJ2-4
CDR3aa: CASSPGGQGNIQYF

v_gene: TRBV6-6
j_gene: TRBJ2-7
CDR3aa: CASSYSPGQGVYEQYF

v_gene: TRBV27
j_gene: TRBJ1-6
CDR3aa: CASTRRGQGGYNSPLHF

v_gene: TRBV20-1
j_gene: TRBJ2-3
CDR3aa: CSARKEGTQYF

v_gene: TRBV6-5
j_gene: TRBJ1-2
CDR3aa: CASSQGQNIEGYTF

v_gene: TRBV19
j_gene: TRBJ1-2
CDR3aa: CASSNTGRDYGYTF

v_gene: TRBV2
j_gene: TRBJ1-6
CDR3aa: CASSERSVLNSPLHF

v_gene: TRBV6-1
j_gene: TRBJ1-6
CDR3aa: CASSEGQALYSPLHF

v_gene: TRBV5-6
j_gene: TRBJ1-1
CDR3aa: CASSLRQARENTEAFF

v_gene: TRBV18
j_gene: TRBJ2-1
CDR3aa: CASSPEPGLAGGPYEQFF

v_gene: TRBV7-8
j_gene: TRBJ2-2
CDR3aa: CASSLAGTGGAGELFF

v_gene: TRBV5-5
j_gene: TRBJ2-1
CDR3aa: CASSYRELSYNEQFF

v_gene: TRBV24-1
j_gene: TRBJ1-4
CDR3aa: CATQDRGNEKLFF

v_gene: TRBV6-5
j_gene: TRBJ1-3
CDR3aa: CASSTRTGSGNTIYF

v_gene: TRBV7-8
j_gene: TRBJ1-2
CDR3aa: CASSPQRTGSGYTF

v_gene: TRBV21-1
j_gene: TRBJ2-6
CDR3aa: CASSKVIQGYLGANVLTF

v_gene: TRBV27
j_gene: TRBJ2-3
CDR3aa: CASRLAGGRTDTQYF

v_gene: TRBV20-1
j_gene: TRBJ1-1
CDR3aa: CSAGGTGKAFF

v_gene: TRBV11-3
j_gene: TRBJ2-4
CDR3aa: CASSSGQGNIQYF

v_gene: TRBV12-5
j_gene: TRBJ2-3
CDR3aa: CASGLEGGTHTQYF

v_gene: TRBV28
j_gene: TRBJ1-6
CDR3aa: CASSSLSPSPLHF

v_gene: TRBV19
j_gene: TRBJ1-5
CDR3aa: CASNRVDSLNQPQHF

v_gene: TRBV28
j_gene: TRBJ1-5
CDR3aa: CASSSHSEGPQHF

v_gene: TRBV6-6
j_gene: TRBJ2-1
CDR3aa: CASTPNPGQGLDEQFF

v_gene: TRBV29-1
j_gene: TRBJ1-2
CDR3aa: CSVEDRVLYGYTF